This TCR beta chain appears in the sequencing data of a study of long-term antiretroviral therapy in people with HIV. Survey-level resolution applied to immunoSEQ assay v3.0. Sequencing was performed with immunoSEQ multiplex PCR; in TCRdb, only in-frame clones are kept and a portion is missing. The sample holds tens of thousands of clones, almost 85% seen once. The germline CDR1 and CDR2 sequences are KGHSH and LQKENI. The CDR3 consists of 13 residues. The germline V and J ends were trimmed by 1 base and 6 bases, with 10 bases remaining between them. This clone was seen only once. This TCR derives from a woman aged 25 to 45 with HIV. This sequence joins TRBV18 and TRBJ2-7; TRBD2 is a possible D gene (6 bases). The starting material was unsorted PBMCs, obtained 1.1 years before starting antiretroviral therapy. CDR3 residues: CASSPLPGGEQYF. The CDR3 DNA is TGTGCCAGCTCACCACTTCCCGGGGGCGAGCAGTACTTC.